This T cell receptor (beta chain) was recovered during a study of cytomegalovirus exposure and HLA in healthy donors. V gave up 2 bases and J gave up 0 bases, with 7 bases separating them. Germline CDR1 reads SGHRS; CDR2 reads YFSETQ. The length of the CDR3 is 14 residues. The PCR ran on 60 Vbeta and 13 Jbeta primers. Some clones are missing from TCRdb's copy, which holds only in-frame ones; the method was immunoSEQ multiplex PCR. The profile covers some 44,000 clones, with 75% to 90% appearing a single time and roughly 8% taken by the ten largest. Sequencing was carried out using PBMCs. The rearrangement uses TRBV5-1 and TRBJ2-3; no reliable D call. The origin of this receptor is a woman between 40 and 55 years old in good health and CMV-seropositive. The CDR3 loop reads CASSLQPSTDTQYF. The CDR3 coding sequence is TGCGCCAGCAGCTTACAGCCTAGCACAGATACGCAGTATTTT.